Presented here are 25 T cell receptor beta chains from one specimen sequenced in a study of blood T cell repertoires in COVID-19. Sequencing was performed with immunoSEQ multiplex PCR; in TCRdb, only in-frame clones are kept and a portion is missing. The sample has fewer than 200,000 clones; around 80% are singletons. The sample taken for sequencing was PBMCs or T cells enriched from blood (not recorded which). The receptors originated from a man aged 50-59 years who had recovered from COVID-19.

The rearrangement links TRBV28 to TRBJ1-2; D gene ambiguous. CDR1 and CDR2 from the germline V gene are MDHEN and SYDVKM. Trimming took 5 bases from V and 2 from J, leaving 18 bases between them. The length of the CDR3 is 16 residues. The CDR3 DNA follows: TGTGCCAGCAGTCATTCCGGGAGCCGGAGGAACTATGGCTACACCTTC. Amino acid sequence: CASSHSGSRRNYGYTF.

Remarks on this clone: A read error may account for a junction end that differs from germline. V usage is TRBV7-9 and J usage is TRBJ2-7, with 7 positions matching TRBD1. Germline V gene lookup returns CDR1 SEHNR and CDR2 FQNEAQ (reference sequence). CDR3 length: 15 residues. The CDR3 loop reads CVSSSPGQNPYEQYF. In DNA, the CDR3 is TGTGTCAGCAGCTCCCCGGGACAGAACCCCTACGAGCAGTACTTC. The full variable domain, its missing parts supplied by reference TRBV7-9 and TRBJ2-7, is DTGVSQNPRHKITKRGQNVTFRCDPISEHNRLYWYRQTLGQGPEFLTYFQNEAQLEKSRLLSDRFSAERPKGSFSTLEIQRTEQGDSAMYLCVSSSPGQNPYEQYFGPGTRLTVT.

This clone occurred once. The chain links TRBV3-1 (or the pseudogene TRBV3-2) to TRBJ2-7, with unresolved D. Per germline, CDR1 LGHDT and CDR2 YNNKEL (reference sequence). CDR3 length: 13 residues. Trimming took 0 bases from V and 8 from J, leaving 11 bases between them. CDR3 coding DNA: TGTGCCAGCAGCCAAGATCTGAGGAATAAGCAGTACTTC. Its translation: CASSQDLRNKQYF.

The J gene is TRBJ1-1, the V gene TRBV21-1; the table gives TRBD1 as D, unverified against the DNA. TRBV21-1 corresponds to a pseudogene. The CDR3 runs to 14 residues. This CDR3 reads CASSKETVDTEAFF. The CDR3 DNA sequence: TGTGCCAGCAGCAAGGAGACAGTGGACACTGAAGCTTTCTTT.

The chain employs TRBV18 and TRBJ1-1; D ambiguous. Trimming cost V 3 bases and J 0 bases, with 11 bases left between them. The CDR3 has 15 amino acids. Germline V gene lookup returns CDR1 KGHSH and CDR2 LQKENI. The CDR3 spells CASSPGGYMNTEAFF. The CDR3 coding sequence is TGTGCCAGCTCACCTGGCGGTTACATGAACACTGAAGCTTTCTTT.

The CDR3 loop reads CASSFGQGASGTEAFF. In nucleotides, the CDR3 is TGTGCCAGCAGCTTCGGACAGGGGGCGTCCGGCACTGAAGCTTTCTTT. The chain links TRBV5-4 to TRBJ1-1; 11 nucleotides match TRBD1. Per the germline V gene, CDR1 is SGHNT and CDR2 is YYREEE (reference sequence). The CDR3 runs 16 residues. V was clipped by 2 bases and J by 4 bases; unmatched bases: 7. The complete variable domain, with remaining parts taken from reference TRBV5-4 and TRBJ1-1, reads ETGVTQSPTHLIKTRGQQVTLRCSSQSGHNTVSWYQQALGQGPQFIFQYYREEENGRGNFPPRFSGLQFPNYSSELNVNALELDDSALYLCASSFGQGASGTEAFFGQGTRLTVV.

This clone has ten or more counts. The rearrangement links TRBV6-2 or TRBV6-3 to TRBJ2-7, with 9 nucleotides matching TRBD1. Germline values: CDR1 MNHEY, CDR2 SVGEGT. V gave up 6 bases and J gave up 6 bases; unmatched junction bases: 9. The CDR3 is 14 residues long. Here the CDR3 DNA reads TGTGCCAGCAGCCTGGACAGGGGTCCGTCCGAGCAGTACTTC. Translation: CASSLDRGPSEQYF.

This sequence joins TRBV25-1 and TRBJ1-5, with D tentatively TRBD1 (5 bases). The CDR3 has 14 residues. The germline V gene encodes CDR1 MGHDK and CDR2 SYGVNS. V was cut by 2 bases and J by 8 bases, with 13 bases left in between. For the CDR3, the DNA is TGTGCCAGCAGTGAAATGGGGGGGAGAGAGCCCCAGCATTTT. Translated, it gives CASSEMGGREPQHF. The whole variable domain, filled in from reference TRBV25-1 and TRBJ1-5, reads EADIYQTPRYLVIGTGKKITLECSQTMGHDKMYWYQQDPGMELHLIHYSYGVNSTEKGDLSSESTVSRIRTEHFPLTLESARPSHTSQYLCASSEMGGREPQHFGDGTRLSIL.

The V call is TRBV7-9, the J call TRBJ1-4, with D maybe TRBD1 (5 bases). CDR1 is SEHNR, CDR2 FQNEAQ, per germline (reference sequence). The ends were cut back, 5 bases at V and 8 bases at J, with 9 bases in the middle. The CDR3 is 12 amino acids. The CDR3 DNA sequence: TGTGCCAGCAGCCCAGGGTGGGAAAAACTGTTTTTT. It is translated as CASSPGWEKLFF.

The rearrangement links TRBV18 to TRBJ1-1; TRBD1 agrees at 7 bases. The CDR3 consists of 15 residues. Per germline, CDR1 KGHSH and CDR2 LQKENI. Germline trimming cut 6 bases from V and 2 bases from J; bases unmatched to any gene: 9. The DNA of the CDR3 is TGTGCCAGCTCGCAAGAACAGGGGAAAAACACTGAAGCTTTCTTT. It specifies CASSQEQGKNTEAFF. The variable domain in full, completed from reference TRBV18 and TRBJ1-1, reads NAGVMQNPRHLVRRRGQEARLRCSPMKGHSHVYWYRQLPEEGLKFMVYLQKENIIDESGMPKERFSAEFPKEGPSILRIQQVVRGDSAAYFCASSQEQGKNTEAFFGQGTRLTVV.

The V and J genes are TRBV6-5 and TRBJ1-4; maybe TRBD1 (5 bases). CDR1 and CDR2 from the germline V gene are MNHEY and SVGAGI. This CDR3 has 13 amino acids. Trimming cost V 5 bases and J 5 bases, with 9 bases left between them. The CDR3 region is CASSPWTNEKLFF. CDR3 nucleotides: TGTGCCAGCAGTCCATGGACAAATGAAAAACTGTTTTTT.

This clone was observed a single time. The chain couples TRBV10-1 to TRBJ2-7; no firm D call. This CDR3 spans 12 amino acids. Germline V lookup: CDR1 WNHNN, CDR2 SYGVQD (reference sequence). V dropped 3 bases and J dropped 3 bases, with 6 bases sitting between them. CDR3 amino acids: CASSDPGYEQYF. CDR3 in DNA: TGCGCCAGCAGTGATCCGGGCTACGAGCAGTACTTC.

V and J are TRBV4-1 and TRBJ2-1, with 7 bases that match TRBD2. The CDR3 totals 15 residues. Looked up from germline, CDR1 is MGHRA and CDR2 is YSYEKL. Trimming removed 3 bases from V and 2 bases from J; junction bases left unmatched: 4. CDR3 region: CASSQGGTTYNEQFF. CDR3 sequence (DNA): TGCGCCAGCAGCCAGGGGGGGACTACCTACAATGAGCAGTTCTTC.

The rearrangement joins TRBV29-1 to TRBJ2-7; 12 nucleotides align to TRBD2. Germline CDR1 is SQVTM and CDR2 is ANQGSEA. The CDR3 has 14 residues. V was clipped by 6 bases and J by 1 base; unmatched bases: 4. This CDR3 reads CSVRGTSGSYEQYF. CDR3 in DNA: TGCAGCGTGAGGGGGACTAGCGGGTCCTACGAGCAGTACTTC.

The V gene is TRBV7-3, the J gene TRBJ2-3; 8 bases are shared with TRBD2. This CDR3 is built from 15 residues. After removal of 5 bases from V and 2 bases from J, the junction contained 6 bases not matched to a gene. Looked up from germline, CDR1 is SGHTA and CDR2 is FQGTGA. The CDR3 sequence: CASSTLAVSTDTQYF. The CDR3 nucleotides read TGTGCCAGCAGCACACTAGCGGTGTCCACAGATACGCAGTATTTT.

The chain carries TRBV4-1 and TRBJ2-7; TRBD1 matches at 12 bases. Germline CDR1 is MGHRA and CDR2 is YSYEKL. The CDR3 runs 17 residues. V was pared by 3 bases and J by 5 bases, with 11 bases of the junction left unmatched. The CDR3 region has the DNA TGCGCCAGCAGCCAGGGGGCGGGGGGACAGGGGGCTCACGAGCAGTACTTC. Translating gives CASSQGAGGQGAHEQYF.

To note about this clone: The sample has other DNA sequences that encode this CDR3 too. The CDR3 DNA reads as TGTGCCAGCAGCTCACAGGGTGCGAATGAAAAACTGTTTTTT. Translation: CASSSQGANEKLFF. The chain carries TRBV7-9 and TRBJ1-4; perhaps TRBD1 as D (6 bases). V was pared by 4 bases and J by 5 bases, with 11 bases between. CDR3 length: 14 amino acids. Germline V gene sequence: CDR1 SEHNR, CDR2 FQNEAQ (reference sequence).

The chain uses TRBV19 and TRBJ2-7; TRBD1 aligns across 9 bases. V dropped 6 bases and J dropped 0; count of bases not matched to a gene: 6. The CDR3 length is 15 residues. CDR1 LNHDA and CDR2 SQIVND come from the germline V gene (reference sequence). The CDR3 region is CASRRTGAGSYEQYF. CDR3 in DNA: TGTGCCAGTAGGAGGACAGGGGCGGGCTCCTACGAGCAGTACTTC.

The CDR3: CASSRRDREYEQYF. CDR3 DNA sequence: TGTGCCAGCAGTCGCCGTGACAGGGAGTACGAGCAGTACTTC. V gene TRBV6-2 or TRBV6-3 combines with J gene TRBJ2-7; the match to TRBD1 covers 7 bases. Trimming cost V 5 bases and J 4 bases; bases outside gene matches: 8. CDR3 size: 14 residues. Germline CDR1 is MNHEY and CDR2 is SVGEGT.

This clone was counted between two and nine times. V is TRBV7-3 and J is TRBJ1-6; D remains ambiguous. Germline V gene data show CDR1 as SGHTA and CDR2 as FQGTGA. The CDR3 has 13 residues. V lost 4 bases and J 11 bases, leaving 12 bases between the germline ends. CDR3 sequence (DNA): TGTGCCAGCAGCTATCGAGCGAAGACACCCCTCCACTTT. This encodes CASSYRAKTPLHF.

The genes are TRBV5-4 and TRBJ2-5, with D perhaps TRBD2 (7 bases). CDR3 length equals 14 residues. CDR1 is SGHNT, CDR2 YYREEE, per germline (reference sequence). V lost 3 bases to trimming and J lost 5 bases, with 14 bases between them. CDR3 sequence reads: CASSWTRGAETQYF. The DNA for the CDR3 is TGTGCCAGCAGCTGGACCCGGGGGGCGGAGACCCAGTACTTC.

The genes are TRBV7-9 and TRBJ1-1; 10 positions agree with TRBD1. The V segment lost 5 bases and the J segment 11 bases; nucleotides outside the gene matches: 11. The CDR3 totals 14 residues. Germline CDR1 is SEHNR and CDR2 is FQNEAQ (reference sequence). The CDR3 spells CASSPGTGEKPAFF. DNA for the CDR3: TGTGCCAGCAGCCCCGGGACAGGGGAGAAACCGGCTTTCTTT.

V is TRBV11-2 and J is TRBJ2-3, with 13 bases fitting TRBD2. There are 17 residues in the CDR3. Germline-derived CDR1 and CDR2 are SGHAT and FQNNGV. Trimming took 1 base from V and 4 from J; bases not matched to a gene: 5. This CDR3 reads CASSLGTSGGRADTQYF. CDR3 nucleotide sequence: TGTGCCAGCAGCTTAGGGACTAGCGGGGGAAGGGCAGATACGCAGTATTTT. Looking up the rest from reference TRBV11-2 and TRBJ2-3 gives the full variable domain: EAGVAQSPRYKIIEKRQSVAFWCNPISGHATLYWYQQILGQGPKLLIQFQNNGVVDDSQLPKDRFSAERLKGVDSTLKIQPAKLEDSAVYLCASSLGTSGGRADTQYFGPGTRLTVL.

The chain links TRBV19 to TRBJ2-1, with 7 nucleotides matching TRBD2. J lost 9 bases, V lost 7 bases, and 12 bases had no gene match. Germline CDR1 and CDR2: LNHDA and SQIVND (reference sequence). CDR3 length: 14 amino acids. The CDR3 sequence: CASTRGAGRVEQFF. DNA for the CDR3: TGTGCCAGTACCCGCGGGGCGGGGAGGGTTGAGCAGTTCTTC.

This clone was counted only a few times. CDR3 region: CASSQGEGLNSYEQYF. The CDR3 DNA follows: TGTGCCAGCAGCCAAGGTGAGGGCTTAAACTCCTACGAGCAGTACTTC. The chain uses TRBV3-1 (or the pseudogene TRBV3-2) and TRBJ2-7, with D perhaps matching TRBD2 (5 bases). V was cut by 1 base and J by 0 bases, with 13 bases left in between. This CDR3 region has 16 residues. CDR1 and CDR2 from the germline V gene are LGHDT and YNNKEL (reference sequence).